This is a list of T cell receptor beta chains from one sample in a study of T cells after yellow fever vaccination. TCRdb ran MiXCR on the 5' RACE reads and lists one entry per CDR3 protein. The sample carries about 580,000 distinct CDR3 sequences, 17% recorded once. Sequenced here: PBMCs, sampled around 5 days after the first yellow fever vaccination. Source of these receptors: a man aged 18 to 30 who received the YFV17D yellow fever vaccine. The CDR3 runs from the conserved cysteine through the conserved F or W. The D gene is left open where the match is weak.

v_gene,d_gene,CDR3aa
TRBV5-1,.,CASSLVVSKNTEAFF
TRBV7-2,.,CASSLRVGPQYF
TRBV18,.,CASSPPDGIQYF
TRBV7-9,.,CAALQGNTEAFF
TRBV15,.,CATSRGAADWYGYTF
TRBV5-6,.,CASSLVDLPGEVLDGYTF
TRBV7-9,.,CASSLGLGGQSYEQYF
TRBV7-9,.,CASSLAREAQYF
TRBV7-8,TRBD2,CASSRGRVGTDTQYF
TRBV14,TRBD1,CASSLIQGASYGYTF
TRBV11-2,TRBD2,CASSFGGLGRDTQYF
TRBV7-9,.,CASSPPAPSSYNEQFF
TRBV5-1,.,CASSVRQDENTGELFF
TRBV2,.,CASRLRPSNTGELFF
TRBV9,TRBD1,CASRSGTGGTGELFF
TRBV19,.,CASSTNHKLEAFF
TRBV4-1,.,CASSQEAGGEQFF
TRBV20-1,TRBD1,CSAPRQGDGYTF
TRBV10-3,.,CASNDNLNTEAFF
TRBV30,TRBD2,CASDLAGGPYEQFF
TRBV7-2,.,CASSFSYNTEAFF
TRBV9,.,CASSVGPPEETQYF
TRBV20-1,.,CSASPVKIGEQYF
TRBV5-6,TRBD1,CASSPRDRASYEQYF
TRBV5-1,.,CASSLVGDRANYGYTF
TRBV25-1,TRBD1,CASSWTGFNSPLHF
TRBV7-2,.,CASSYDSMTEAFF
TRBV11-2,.,CASSAGAGYTF
TRBV12-3/TRBV12-4,.,CASSLGPGAGGYTF
TRBV12-3/TRBV12-4,.,CASTTSWQAMGNSPLHF
TRBV20-1,TRBD2,CSAIAGGKETQYF
TRBV10-3,.,CAINQGSASTDTQYF
TRBV7-6,TRBD2,CASSLSGGGAEQFF
TRBV6-2/TRBV6-3,.,CASSYILNTEAFF
TRBV7-3,.,CASSFRPDRNSTDTQYF
TRBV6-5,.,CASSYRLGSEQYF
TRBV25-1,.,CASQISHTGELFF
TRBV5-1,.,CASSLAGQYEQYF
TRBV6-5,.,CASSIQVNMNTEAFF
TRBV24-1,TRBD1,CATSESGQGETSTDTQYF
TRBV19,.,CATEGGYTDTQYF